This is a list of T cell receptor beta chains from one sample in a study of control samples from healthy donors and cancer patients. Profiled with immunoSEQ multiplex PCR; TCRdb holds only in-frame clones, not every one. Among about 79,000 clones listed, roughly 93% were seen once. The sample taken for sequencing was PBMCs. Receptors originate from a woman aged 40-49 years with lung cancer. Each CDR3 is given with its conserved first and last residue. The order of the fields is D gene, clone size, V gene, CDR3 length, J gene, CDR3 protein, CDR3 DNA. D genes are given only for firm matches. The size field is filled for only some rows; it gives once, few, many or a size class.

D: -
size: -
V: TRBV11-2
length: 14
J: TRBJ2-7
CDR3: CASSGRTVSYEQYF
DNA: TGTGCCAGCAGCGGAAGGACAGTCTCCTACGAGCAGTACTTC

D: -
size: once
V: TRBV29-1
length: 13
J: TRBJ2-3
CDR3: CSVEADNTDTQYF
DNA: TGCAGCGTTGAAGCGGACAACACAGATACGCAGTATTTT

D: TRBD1
size: -
V: TRBV19
length: 17
J: TRBJ1-6
CDR3: CASSIGSGDRDNSPLHF
DNA: TGTGCCAGTAGTATCGGGTCTGGCGACAGGGATAATTCACCCCTCCACTTT

D: -
size: -
V: TRBV11-2
length: 16
J: TRBJ1-1
CDR3: CASSLPITRREPEAFF
DNA: TGTGCCAGCAGCTTACCGATAACCCGGCGGGAACCTGAAGCTTTCTTT

D: TRBD1
size: -
V: TRBV19
length: 15
J: TRBJ1-2
CDR3: CASRNTVQGVYGYTF
DNA: TGTGCCAGTAGAAATACCGTACAGGGGGTCTATGGCTACACCTTC

D: -
size: -
V: TRBV18
length: 15
J: TRBJ1-5
CDR3: CASSPYVGETSPQHF
DNA: TGTGCCAGCTCCCCTTATGTGGGTGAAACCTCCCCCCAGCATTTT

D: TRBD1
size: -
V: TRBV28
length: 16
J: TRBJ1-2
CDR3: CASIPQGVRGPYGYTF
DNA: TGTGCCAGCATCCCCCAGGGCGTCAGGGGGCCGTATGGCTACACCTTC

D: TRBD1
size: -
V: TRBV27
length: 13
J: TRBJ1-6
CDR3: CASTNLGGTGLHF
DNA: TGTGCCAGCACTAACCTGGGGGGGACAGGGCTCCACTTT

D: -
size: -
V: TRBV27
length: 16
J: TRBJ2-3
CDR3: CASSLTPGLSTDTQYF
DNA: TGTGCCAGCAGTTTAACCCCAGGGCTTAGTACAGATACGCAGTATTTT

D: TRBD1
size: -
V: TRBV2
length: 13
J: TRBJ1-2
CDR3: CASRDRGNYGYTF
DNA: TGTGCCAGCAGGGACAGGGGAAACTATGGCTACACCTTC

D: -
size: -
V: TRBV6-5
length: 14
J: TRBJ2-7
CDR3: CASILRRNSYEQYF
DNA: TGTGCCAGCATCTTGAGGCGGAACTCCTACGAGCAGTACTTC

D: -
size: -
V: TRBV3-1/TRBV3-2
length: 15
J: TRBJ2-1
CDR3: CASLQKGEIANEQFF
DNA: TGTGCCAGCCTTCAGAAGGGGGAAATAGCCAATGAGCAGTTCTTC

D: TRBD2
size: once
V: TRBV3-1/TRBV3-2
length: 16
J: TRBJ2-5
CDR3: CASSQEGLAEGETQYF
DNA: TGTGCCAGCAGCCAAGAGGGACTAGCCGAAGGAGAGACCCAGTACTTC